This T cell receptor beta chain derives from a study of blood T cell repertoires in COVID-19. The table came from immunoSEQ multiplex PCR; TCRdb's copy has only in-frame clones and leaves some out. In the table there are approximately 270,000 clones, roughly 90% of which are singletons. The receptor was isolated from an older woman who had recovered from COVID-19. Sequenced material: PBMCs or T cells enriched from blood (not recorded which).

The CDR3 reads CASSWAVNTEAFF. CDR3 nucleotide sequence: TGTGCCAGCAGCTGGGCAGTCAACACTGAAGCTTTCTTT. The chain links TRBV7-6 to TRBJ1-1; D unclear. The germline gives CDR1 SGHVS, CDR2 FNYEAQ. The CDR3 has 13 residues. V dropped 4 bases and J dropped 2 bases, with 8 bases sitting between them. Based on the CDR3 plus reference TRBV7-6 and TRBJ1-1, the full variable domain is GAGVSQSPRYKVTKRGQDVALRCDPISGHVSLYWYRQALGQGPEFLTYFNYEAQQDKSGLPNDRFSAERPEGSISTLTIQRTEQRDSAMYRCASSWAVNTEAFFGQGTRLTVV.